The clone carrying this T cell receptor (beta chain) was counted a few times. As yet, its antigen is unknown. Healthy Caucasians were all of the donors. Template switching supplied a universal primer site; unique molecular identifiers were carried on the cDNA. TCRdb re-analysed the 5' RACE reads in MiXCR, keeping a single row per CDR3 protein. This sample has 1,800,000 or so distinct CDR3 sequences, with about 30% found just once. These data come from a study of identical twins. Findings and limits, study-wide: Invariant populations such as MAIT and iNKT cells could partly muddle zero-insertion analyses. Models, which agreed with sharing between unrelated individuals, nonetheless underestimated the out-of-frame TCR alpha sharing seen in monozygotic twins.

This CDR3 contains 14 residues. Trimming removed 4 bases at V and 2 bases at J, with 12 bases between. Looked up from germline, CDR1 is SGHTA and CDR2 is FQGNSA. Specimen: cord blood. The sequence derives from a newborn girl in good health. The chain uses TRBV7-2 and TRBJ2-7; TRBD1 or TRBD2 may be the D gene (5 bases each). CDR3 sequence (DNA): TGTGCCAGCAGCTGGGGACCGCCCCCCTACGAGCAGTACTTC. Its translation: CASSWGPPPYEQYF.